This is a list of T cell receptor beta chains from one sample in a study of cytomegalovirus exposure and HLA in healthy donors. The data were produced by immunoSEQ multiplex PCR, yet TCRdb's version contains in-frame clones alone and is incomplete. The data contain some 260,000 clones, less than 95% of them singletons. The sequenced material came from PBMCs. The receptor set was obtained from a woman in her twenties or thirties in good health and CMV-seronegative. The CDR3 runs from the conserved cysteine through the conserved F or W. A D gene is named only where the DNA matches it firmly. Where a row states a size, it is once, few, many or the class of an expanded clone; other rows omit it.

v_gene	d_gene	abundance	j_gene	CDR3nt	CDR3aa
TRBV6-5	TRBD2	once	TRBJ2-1	TGTGCCAGCAGTTACCGGCGGGAGAACAATGAGCAGTTCTTC	CASSYRRENNEQFF
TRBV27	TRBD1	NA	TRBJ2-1	TGTGCCAGCAGTTTCCAGGGGGCGAACAATGAGCAGTTCTTC	CASSFQGANNEQFF
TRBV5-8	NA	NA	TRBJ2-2	TGTGCCAGCAGCTTGGTCAGGGGACGGTCCGGGGAGCTGTTTTTT	CASSLVRGRSGELFF
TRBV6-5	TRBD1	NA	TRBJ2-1	TGTGCCAGCAGTTACTTCCGGGACAGAGATGAGCAGTTCTTC	CASSYFRDRDEQFF
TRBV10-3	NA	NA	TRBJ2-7	TGTGCCATCAGTGGTGGAGGGGCCCCCCTACCGCACGAGCAGTACTTC	CAISGGGAPLPHEQYF
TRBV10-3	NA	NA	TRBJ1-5	TGTGCCATCAAGGGCAGGGCAAGAAGCAATCAGCCCCAGCATTTT	CAIKGRARSNQPQHF
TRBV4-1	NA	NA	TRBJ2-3	TGCGCCAGCAGCCAGACCTACGCAGATACGCAGTATTTT	CASSQTYADTQYF
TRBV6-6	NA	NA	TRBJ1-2	TGTGCCAGCAGTTACTCGCCGGGGCCCTATGGCTACACCTTC	CASSYSPGPYGYTF
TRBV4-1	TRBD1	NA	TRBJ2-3	TGCGCCAGCAGCCAACCAGGGACAGGGGGTTTGGGCACAGATACGCAGTATTTT	CASSQPGTGGLGTDTQYF
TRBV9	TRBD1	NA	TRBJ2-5	TGTGCCAGCAGCGTAGGAGGGACAGAAAGGGAGACCCAGTACTTC	CASSVGGTERETQYF
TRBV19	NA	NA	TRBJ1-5	TGTGCCAGTCGGACGGGCCAGTCGGGGTCCCAGCATTTT	CASRTGQSGSQHF
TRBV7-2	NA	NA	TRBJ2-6	TGTGCCAGCAGCTTATTTGGCCCGAGCAGATCTGGGGCCAACGTCCTGACTTTC	CASSLFGPSRSGANVLTF
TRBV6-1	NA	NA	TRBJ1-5	TGTGCCAGCAACGAGGGTCATCAGCCCCAGCATTTT	CASNEGHQPQHF
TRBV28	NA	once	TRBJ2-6	TGTGCCAGCAGCCCCCCTAGGGCCAACGTCCTGACTTTC	CASSPPRANVLTF
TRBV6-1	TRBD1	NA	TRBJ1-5	TGTGCCAGCAGTGAGGGACAGGGGCTTCAGCCCCAGCATTTT	CASSEGQGLQPQHF
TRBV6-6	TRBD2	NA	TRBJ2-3	TGTGCCAGCAATCGGCGGGGGGGCACAGATACGCAGTATTTT	CASNRRGGTDTQYF
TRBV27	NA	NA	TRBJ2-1	TGTGCCAGCAGTTTTAATAATGAGCAGTTCTTC	CASSFNNEQFF
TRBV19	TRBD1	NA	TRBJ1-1	TGTGCCAGTAGTATTCCGGGACAGCTGAAATATGAAGCTTTCTTT	CASSIPGQLKYEAFF
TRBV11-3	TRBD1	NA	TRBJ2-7	TGTGCCAGCAGCTTACAGGGGGCCGGACCATACGAGCAGTACTTC	CASSLQGAGPYEQYF
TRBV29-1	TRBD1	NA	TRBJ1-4	TGCAGCGTCGCCGGGACAGGGTGGAAACTGTTTTTT	CSVAGTGWKLFF
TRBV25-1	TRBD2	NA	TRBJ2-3	TGTGCCAGCAGCTATAGCGGGATAGATACGCAGTATTTT	CASSYSGIDTQYF
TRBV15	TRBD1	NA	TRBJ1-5	TGTGCCACCAGTCGGACAGGCGACAATCAGCCCCAGCATTTT	CATSRTGDNQPQHF
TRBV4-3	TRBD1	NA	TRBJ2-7	TGCGCCAGCAGCCAAGACGTCCAGGGGGCTCCGTACGAGCAGTACTTC	CASSQDVQGAPYEQYF
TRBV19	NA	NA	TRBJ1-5	TGTGCCAGTTCTAATGCGGGGGGTCAGAGCAATCAGCCCCAGCATTTT	CASSNAGGQSNQPQHF
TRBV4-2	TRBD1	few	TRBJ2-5	TGTGCCAGCAGCGTTGCGTGGGGGACAGACCAAGAGACCCAGTACTTC	CASSVAWGTDQETQYF
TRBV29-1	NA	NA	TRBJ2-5	TGCACCGTAAGGGGGGGCGGGGAGACCCAGTACTTC	CTVRGGGETQYF
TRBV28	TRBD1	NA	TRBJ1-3	TGTGCCAGCAGTTCCCCCGGACAGGGGGTCGGAAACACCATATATTTT	CASSSPGQGVGNTIYF
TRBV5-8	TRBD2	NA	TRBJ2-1	TGTGTCGCTCGAACTAGCGGGAGGGCGGGGTACAATGAGCAGTTCTTC	CVARTSGRAGYNEQFF
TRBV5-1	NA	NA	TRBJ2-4	TGCGCCAGCAGCTTGGAACAGGGCGTGAAAAACATTCAGTACTTC	CASSLEQGVKNIQYF
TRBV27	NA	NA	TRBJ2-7	TGTGCCAGCAGTCATCGACAGGAGTTGGGTGAGCAGTACTTC	CASSHRQELGEQYF
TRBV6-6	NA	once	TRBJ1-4	TGTGCCAGCAGCCAATCAGGGGCAACTAATGAAAAACTGTTTTTT	CASSQSGATNEKLFF
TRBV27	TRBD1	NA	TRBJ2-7	TGTGCCAGCAGTTTCCAGACAGGGGGCGGCGAGCAGTACTTC	CASSFQTGGGEQYF
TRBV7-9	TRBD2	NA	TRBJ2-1	TGTGCCAGCAGCTCGCACTCTAGCGGGACCCACTACAATGAGCAGTTCTTC	CASSSHSSGTHYNEQFF
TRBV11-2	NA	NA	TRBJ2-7	TGTGCCAGCAGCTTAGAAGTAGCTTACGAGCAGTACTTC	CASSLEVAYEQYF
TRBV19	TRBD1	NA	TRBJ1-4	TGTGCCAGTAGTCCTACAGGGGGCCGGGAAAAACTGTTTTTT	CASSPTGGREKLFF
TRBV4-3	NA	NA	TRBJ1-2	TGCGCCAGCAGCCAAGATACCGGGAAAGCTAACTATGGCTACACCTTC	CASSQDTGKANYGYTF
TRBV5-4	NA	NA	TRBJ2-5	TGTGCCAGCAGCTCCACACAAGAGACCCAGTACTTC	CASSSTQETQYF
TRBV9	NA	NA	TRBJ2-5	TGTGCCAGCAGCGTCACGACAGTCCAAGAGACCCAGTACTTC	CASSVTTVQETQYF
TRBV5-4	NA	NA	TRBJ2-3	TGTGCCAGCAGCCCGGGGCCAAAAGCGGGTACGCAGTATTTT	CASSPGPKAGTQYF